This TCR beta chain originates from a study of T-cell reconstitution after alpha-beta-depleted transplantation in children. The V gene lost 5 bases and the J gene lost 3 bases, with 9 bases spanning the gap. Germline V gene data show CDR1 as SEHNR and CDR2 as FQNEAQ (reference sequence). The CDR3 extends over 13 amino acids. For TCRbeta, the library was prepared with unique molecular identifiers. TCRdb used MiXCR to reprocess the PCR reads, holding one entry per CDR3 protein. The sample contains more than 300,000 distinct CDR3 sequences, around 16% of which appear only once. Sequences were derived from PBMCs, mostly from graft donor cells, sampled 360 days after TCRalphabeta/CD19-depleted stem cell transplant. The rearrangement links TRBV7-9 to TRBJ2-3; D is undetermined. The source is a male patient between 2 and 15 years old who had a stem cell transplant for acute lymphoblastic leukemia, so the T cells may come from the graft donor. The CDR3 DNA reads TGTGCCAGCAGCACCCCGTTAACAGATACGCAGTATTTT. Amino acid sequence: CASSTPLTDTQYF.